Listed here is a single TCR beta chain. The antigen is unknown. Germline V gives CDR1 SNHLY, CDR2 FYNNEI. This CDR3 spans 16 amino acids. V lost 2 bases and J lost 5, with 19 bases in between. These data are taken from a study of cytomegalovirus exposure and HLA in healthy donors. Findings and caveats of the study: Rarity held for most TCR sequences, but there were some public TCRs that occurred in many donors. Most of the TCR beta V segments (in an earlier analysis) were productive either about 87% or about 30% of the time. In vitro confirmation showed a few CMV-associated chains to be CMV antigen specific.

In the PCR, 60 Vbeta and 13 Jbeta primers were used. TCRdb's table, derived via immunoSEQ multiplex PCR, lists solely in-frame clones and lacks some. In the table there are some 120,000 clones, about 74% of which are singletons. This TCR was sampled from a female donor in good health and CMV-seronegative. The genes are TRBV2 and TRBJ2-7, with D perhaps matching TRBD2 (5 bases). The sequencing input was PBMCs. The CDR3 DNA follows: TGTGCCAGCAGTGAAAACCCGGGCCAACTAGGGAACGAGCAGTACTTC. Translation gives CASSENPGQLGNEQYF.